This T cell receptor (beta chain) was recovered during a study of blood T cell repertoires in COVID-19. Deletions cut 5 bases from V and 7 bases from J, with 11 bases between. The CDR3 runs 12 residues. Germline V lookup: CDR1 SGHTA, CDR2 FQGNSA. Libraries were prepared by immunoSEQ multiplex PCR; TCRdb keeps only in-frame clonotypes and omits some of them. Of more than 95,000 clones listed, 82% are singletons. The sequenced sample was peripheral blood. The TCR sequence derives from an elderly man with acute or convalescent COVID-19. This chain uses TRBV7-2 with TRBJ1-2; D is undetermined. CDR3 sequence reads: CASSPAGIGYTF. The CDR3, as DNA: TGTGCCAGCAGCCCTGCGGGAATTGGCTACACCTTC.